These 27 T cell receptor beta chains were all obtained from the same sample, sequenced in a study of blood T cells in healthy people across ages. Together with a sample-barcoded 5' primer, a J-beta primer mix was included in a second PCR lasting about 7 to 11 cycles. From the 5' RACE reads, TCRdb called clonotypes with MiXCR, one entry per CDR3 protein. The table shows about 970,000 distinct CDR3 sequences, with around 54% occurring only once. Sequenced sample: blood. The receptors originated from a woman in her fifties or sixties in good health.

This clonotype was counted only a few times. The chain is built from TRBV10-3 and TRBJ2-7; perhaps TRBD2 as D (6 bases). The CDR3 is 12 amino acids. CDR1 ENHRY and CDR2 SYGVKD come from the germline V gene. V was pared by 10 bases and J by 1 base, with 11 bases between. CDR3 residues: CATRDFSYEQYF. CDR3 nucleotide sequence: TGTGCCACGCGGGACTTTTCCTACGAGCAGTACTTC.

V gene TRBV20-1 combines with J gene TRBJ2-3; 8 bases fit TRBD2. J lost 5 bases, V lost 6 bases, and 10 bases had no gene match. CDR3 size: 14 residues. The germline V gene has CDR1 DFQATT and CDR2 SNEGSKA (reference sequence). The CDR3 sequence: CSADPAGAIDTQYF. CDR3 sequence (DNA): TGCAGTGCGGATCCAGCGGGAGCTATAGATACGCAGTATTTT.

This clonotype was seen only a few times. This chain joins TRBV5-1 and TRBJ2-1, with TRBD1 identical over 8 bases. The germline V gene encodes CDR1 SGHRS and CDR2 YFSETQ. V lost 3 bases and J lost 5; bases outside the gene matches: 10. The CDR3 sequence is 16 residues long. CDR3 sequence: CASSSRPGQANNEQFF. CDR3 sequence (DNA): TGCGCCAGCAGCTCACGCCCGGGACAGGCCAACAATGAGCAGTTCTTC.

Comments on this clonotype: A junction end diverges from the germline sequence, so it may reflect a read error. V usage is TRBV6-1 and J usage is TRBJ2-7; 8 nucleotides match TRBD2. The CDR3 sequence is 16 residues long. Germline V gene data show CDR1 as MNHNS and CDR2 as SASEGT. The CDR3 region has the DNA TGTGCCGGCAGTGATCTGATAGCGGGACCCTACAATGAGCAGTACTTC. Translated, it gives CAGSDLIAGPYNEQYF.

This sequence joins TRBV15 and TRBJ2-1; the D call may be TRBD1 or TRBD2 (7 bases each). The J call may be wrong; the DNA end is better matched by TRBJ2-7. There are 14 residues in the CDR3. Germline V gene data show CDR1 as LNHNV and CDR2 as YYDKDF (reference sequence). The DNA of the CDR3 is TGTGCCACCAGCCTCAGGGGGGGCCCTTACGAGCAGTACTTC. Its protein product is CATSLRGGPYEQYF.

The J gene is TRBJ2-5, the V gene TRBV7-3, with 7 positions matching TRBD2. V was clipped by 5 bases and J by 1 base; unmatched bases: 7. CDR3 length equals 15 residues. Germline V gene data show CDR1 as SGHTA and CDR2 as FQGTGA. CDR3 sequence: CASSPAGRPQETQYF. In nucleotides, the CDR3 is TGTGCCAGCAGCCCAGCGGGGCGGCCCCAAGAGACCCAGTACTTC. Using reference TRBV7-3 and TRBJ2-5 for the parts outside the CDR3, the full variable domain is GAGVSQTPSNKVTEKGKYVELRCDPISGHTALYWYRQSLGQGPEFLIYFQGTGAADDSGLPNDRFFAVRPEGSVSTLKIQRTERGDSAVYLCASSPAGRPQETQYFGPGTRLLVL.

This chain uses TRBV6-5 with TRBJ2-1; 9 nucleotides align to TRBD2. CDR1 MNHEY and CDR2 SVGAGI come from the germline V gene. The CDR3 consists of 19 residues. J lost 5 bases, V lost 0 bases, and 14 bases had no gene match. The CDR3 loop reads CASSYSKREVPKINNEQFF. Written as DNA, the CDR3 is TGTGCCAGCAGTTACTCAAAGCGGGAGGTTCCCAAAATTAACAATGAGCAGTTCTTC.

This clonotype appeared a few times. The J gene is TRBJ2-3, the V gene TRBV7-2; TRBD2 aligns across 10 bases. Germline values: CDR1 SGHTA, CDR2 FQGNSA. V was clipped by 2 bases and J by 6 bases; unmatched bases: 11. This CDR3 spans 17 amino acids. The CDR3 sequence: CASSLSLAGSPADTQYF. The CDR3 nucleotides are TGTGCCAGCAGCTTATCACTAGCGGGATCCCCCGCGGATACGCAGTATTTT.

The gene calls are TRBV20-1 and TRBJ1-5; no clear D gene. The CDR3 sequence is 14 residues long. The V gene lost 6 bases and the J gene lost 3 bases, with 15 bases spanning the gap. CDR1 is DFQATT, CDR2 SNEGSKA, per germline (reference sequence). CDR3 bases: TGCAGTGCCAGCGGCGGGCAGTACAATCAGCCCCAGCATTTT. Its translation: CSASGGQYNQPQHF.

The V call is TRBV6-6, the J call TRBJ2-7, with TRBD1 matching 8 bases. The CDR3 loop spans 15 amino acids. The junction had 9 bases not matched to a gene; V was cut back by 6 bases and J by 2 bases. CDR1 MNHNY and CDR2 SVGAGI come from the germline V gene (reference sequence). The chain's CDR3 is CASSTQGTGTYEQYF. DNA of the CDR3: TGTGCCAGCAGCACTCAAGGGACAGGAACCTACGAGCAGTACTTC.

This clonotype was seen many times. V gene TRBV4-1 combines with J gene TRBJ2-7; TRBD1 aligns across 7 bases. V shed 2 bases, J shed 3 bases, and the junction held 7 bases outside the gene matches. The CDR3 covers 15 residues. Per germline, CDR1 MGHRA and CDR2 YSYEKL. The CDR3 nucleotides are TGCGCCAGCAGCCAAAACCGGGACAGCGGCTACGAGCAGTACTTC. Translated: CASSQNRDSGYEQYF.

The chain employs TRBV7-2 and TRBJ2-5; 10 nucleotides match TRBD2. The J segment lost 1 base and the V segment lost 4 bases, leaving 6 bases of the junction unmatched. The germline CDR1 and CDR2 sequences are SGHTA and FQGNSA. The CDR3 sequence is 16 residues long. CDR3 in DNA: TGTGCCAGCAGCTCCTCTTCTAGCGGGAGCCAAGAGACCCAGTACTTC. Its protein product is CASSSSSSGSQETQYF.

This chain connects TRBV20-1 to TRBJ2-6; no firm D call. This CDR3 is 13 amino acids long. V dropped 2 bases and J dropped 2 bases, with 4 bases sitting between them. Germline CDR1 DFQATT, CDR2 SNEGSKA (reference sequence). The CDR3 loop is CSARPTGANVLTF. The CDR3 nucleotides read TGCAGTGCTAGACCCACTGGGGCCAACGTCCTGACTTTC.

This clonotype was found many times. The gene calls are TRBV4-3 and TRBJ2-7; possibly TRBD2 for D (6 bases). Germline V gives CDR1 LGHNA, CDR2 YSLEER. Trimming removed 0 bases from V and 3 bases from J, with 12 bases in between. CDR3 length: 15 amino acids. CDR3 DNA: TGCGCCAGCAGCCAAGATAGGAGGGTAAGCTACGAGCAGTACTTC. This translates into CASSQDRRVSYEQYF.

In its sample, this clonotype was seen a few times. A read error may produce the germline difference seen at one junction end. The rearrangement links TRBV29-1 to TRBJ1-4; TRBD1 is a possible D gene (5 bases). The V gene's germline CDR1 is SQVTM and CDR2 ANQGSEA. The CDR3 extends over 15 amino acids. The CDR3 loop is CGVGGSGSTNEKLFF. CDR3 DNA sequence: TGCGGCGTTGGGGGATCAGGGTCAACTAATGAAAAACTGTTTTTT.

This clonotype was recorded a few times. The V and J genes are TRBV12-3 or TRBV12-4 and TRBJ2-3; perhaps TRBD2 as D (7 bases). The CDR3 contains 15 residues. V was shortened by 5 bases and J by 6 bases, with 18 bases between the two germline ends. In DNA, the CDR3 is TGTGCCAGCAGTCAGCGACTAGCCCAGGGGGATACGCAGTATTTT. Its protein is CASSQRLAQGDTQYF.

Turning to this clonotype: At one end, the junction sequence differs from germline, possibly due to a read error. The CDR3 bases are TGTGTCAGCAGTTCCTACAGAGAAAGGGCCACTGAAGCTTTCTTT. This translates into CVSSSYRERATEAFF. The chain recombines TRBV28 with TRBJ1-1; D gene unclear. This CDR3 region has 15 residues. The germline V gene has CDR1 MDHEN and CDR2 SYDVKM. The full variable domain, with the rest looked up from reference TRBV28 and TRBJ1-1, is DVKVTQSSRYLVKRTGEKVFLECVQDMDHENMFWYRQDPGLGLRLIYFSYDVKMKEKGDIPEGYSVSREKKERFSLILESASTNQTSMYLCVSSSYRERATEAFFGQGTRLTVV.

As DNA, the CDR3 is TGTGCCAGCAGCGTCCAGGGTTTCACTGAAGCTTTCTTT. Translated, it gives CASSVQGFTEAFF. The V and J genes are TRBV9 and TRBJ1-1; the D gene is possibly TRBD1 (5 bases). The CDR3 is 13 residues long. Germline V lookup: CDR1 SGDLS, CDR2 YYNGEE. The V end lost 2 bases, the J end lost 4 bases, and 9 bases lay between the germline ends.

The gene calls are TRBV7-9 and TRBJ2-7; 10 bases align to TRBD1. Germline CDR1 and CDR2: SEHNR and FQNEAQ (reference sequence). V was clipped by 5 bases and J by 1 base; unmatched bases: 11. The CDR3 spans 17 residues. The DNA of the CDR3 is TGTGCCAGCAGCCTCCTCCTGACAGGGGGCGAGTCCTACGAGCAGTACTTC. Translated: CASSLLLTGGESYEQYF.

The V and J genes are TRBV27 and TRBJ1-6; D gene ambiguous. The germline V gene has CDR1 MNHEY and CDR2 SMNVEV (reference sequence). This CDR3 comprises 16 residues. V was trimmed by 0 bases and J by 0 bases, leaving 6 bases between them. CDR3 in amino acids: CASSLSGSSYNSPLHF. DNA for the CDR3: TGTGCCAGCAGTTTATCCGGTAGCTCCTATAATTCACCCCTCCACTTT.

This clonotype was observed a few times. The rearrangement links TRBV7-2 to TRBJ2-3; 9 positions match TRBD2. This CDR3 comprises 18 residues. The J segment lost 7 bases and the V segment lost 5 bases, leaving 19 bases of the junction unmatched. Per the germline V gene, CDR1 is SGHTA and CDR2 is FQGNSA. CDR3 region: CASSPRPLAGRNLNTQYF. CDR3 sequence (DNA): TGTGCCAGCAGCCCCCGGCCTCTAGCGGGACGAAATCTTAATACGCAGTATTTT.

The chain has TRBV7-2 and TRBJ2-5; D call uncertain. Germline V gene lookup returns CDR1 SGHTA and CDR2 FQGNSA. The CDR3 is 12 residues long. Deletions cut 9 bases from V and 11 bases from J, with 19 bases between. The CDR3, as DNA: TGTGCCAGTAACGTCCAGAGGAATGAGCAGTACTTC. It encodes CASNVQRNEQYF.

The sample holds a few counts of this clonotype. The CDR3 here is CASSTAGHRANEQFF. The CDR3 DNA reads as TGTGCCAGCAGTACTGCGGGACACAGGGCCAATGAGCAGTTCTTC. The chain carries TRBV6-2 or TRBV6-3 and TRBJ2-1; the D gene could be TRBD1 or TRBD2 (6 bases each). Trimming pared 5 bases from V and 6 bases from J, leaving 17 bases between. CDR1 MNHEY and CDR2 SVGEGT come from the germline V gene. This CDR3 comprises 15 residues.

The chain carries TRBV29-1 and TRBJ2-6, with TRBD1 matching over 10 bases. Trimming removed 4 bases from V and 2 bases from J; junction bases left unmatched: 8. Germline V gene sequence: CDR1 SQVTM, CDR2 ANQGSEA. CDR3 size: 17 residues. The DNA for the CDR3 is TGCAGCGTTGGTAGTGGACAGGGGGATCCTGGGGCCAACGTCCTGACTTTC. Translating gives CSVGSGQGDPGANVLTF.

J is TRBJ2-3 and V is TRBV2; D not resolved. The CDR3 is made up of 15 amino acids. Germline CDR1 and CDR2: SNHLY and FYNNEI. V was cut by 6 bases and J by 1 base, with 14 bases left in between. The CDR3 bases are TGTGCCAGCAGACACCGGGCTATTCGCACAGATACGCAGTATTTT. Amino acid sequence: CASRHRAIRTDTQYF. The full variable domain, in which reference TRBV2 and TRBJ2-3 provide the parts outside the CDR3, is EPEVTQTPSHQVTQMGQEVILRCVPISNHLYFYWYRQILGQKVEFLVSFYNNEISEKSEIFDDQFSVERPDGSNFTLKIRSTKLEDSAMYFCASRHRAIRTDTQYFGPGTRLTVL.

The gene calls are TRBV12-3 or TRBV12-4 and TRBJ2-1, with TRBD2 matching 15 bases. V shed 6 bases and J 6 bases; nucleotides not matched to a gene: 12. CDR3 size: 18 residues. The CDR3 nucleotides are TGTGCCAGCAGGAAAGGACTAGCGGGAGGGCCTCTAAGCAATGAGCAGTTCTTC. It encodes CASRKGLAGGPLSNEQFF.

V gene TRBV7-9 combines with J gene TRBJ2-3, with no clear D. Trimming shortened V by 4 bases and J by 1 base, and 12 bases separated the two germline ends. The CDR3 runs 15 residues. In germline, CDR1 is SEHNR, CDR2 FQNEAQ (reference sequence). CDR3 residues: CASSSPRARTDTQYF. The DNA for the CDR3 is TGTGCCAGCAGCTCCCCACGGGCTCGCACAGATACGCAGTATTTT.